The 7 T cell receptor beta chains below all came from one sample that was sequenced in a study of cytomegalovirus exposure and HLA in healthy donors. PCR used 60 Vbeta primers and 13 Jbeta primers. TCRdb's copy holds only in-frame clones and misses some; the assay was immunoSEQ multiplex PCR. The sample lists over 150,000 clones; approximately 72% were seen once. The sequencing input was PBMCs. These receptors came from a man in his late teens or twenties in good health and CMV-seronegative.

DNA for the CDR3: TGTGCCAGCAGCTCCCAAGCGGTTAATGAGCAGTTCTTC. Its translation: CASSSQAVNEQFF. The chain joins TRBV9 to TRBJ2-1, with D possibly being TRBD2 (5 bases). The CDR3 length is 13 residues. The germline V gene has CDR1 SGDLS and CDR2 YYNGEE. Trimming took 4 bases from V and 7 from J, leaving 12 bases between them.

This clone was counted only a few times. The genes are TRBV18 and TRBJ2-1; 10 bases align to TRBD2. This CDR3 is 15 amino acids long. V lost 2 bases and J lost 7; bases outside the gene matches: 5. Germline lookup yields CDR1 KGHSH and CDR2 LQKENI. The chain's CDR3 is CASSPGSGRANEQFF. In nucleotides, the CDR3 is TGTGCCAGCTCACCAGGGAGCGGGAGGGCGAATGAGCAGTTCTTC.

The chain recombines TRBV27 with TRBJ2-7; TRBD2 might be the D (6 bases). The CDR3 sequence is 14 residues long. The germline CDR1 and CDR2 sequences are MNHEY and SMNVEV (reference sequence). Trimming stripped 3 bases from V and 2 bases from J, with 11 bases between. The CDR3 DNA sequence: TGTGCCAGCAGTTTTGGAGGGGCGGCCTACGAGCAGTACTTC. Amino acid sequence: CASSFGGAAYEQYF.

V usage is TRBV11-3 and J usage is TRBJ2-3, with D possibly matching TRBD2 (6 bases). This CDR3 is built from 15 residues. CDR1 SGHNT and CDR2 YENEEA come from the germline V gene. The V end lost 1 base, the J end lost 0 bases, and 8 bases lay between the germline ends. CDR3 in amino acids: CASSLGGTSTDTQYF. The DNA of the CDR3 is TGTGCCAGCAGCTTAGGTGGGACTAGCACAGATACGCAGTATTTT.

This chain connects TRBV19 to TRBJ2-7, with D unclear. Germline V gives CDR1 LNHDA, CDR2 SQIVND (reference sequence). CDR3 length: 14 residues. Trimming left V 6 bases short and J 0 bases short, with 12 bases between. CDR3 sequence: CASSERLSSYEQYF. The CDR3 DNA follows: TGTGCCAGTAGCGAGCGCCTAAGCTCCTACGAGCAGTACTTC.

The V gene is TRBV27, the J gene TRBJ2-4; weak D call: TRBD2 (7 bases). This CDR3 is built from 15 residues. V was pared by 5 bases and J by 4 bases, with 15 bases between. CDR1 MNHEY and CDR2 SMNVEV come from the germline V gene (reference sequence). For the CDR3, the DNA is TGTGCCAGCAGTAGTCAGGGGCGGGGGAAAAACATTCAGTACTTC. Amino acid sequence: CASSSQGRGKNIQYF.

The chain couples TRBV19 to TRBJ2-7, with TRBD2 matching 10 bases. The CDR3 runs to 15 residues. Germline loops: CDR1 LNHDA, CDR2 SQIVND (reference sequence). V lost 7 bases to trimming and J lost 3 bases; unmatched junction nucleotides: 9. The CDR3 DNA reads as TGTGCCAGTACCCCAGGGGTAGCGGGAGGCTACGAGCAGTACTTC. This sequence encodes CASTPGVAGGYEQYF.